This T cell receptor beta chain came from a study of graft-versus-host responses after intestinal transplantation (dated by TCRdb to the early 2020s). About the study as a whole: The transplants that recipients got were multivisceral, liver-intestinal, or isolated intestinal. Graft-versus-host and host-versus-graft alloreactive T cell clones were tracked in the graft, circulation and bone marrow after intestinal transplantation using bulk TCR-beta CDR3 sequencing. To identify alloreactive clones, pre-transplant mixed lymphocyte reaction products were sequenced and then compared with unstimulated pre-transplant donor and recipient T cells. The cohort enrolled some 23 intestinal transplant recipients, one of whom was a retransplant, and 3 patients without pretransplant specimens were excluded. A peak of at least 4% donor T cells among recipient peripheral blood mononuclear cells was the definition used for donor T cell macrochimerism. Every recipient was given anti-thymocyte globulin induction, followed by roughly 3 years of maintenance tacrolimus and steroids. Rather than being sequenced by the commercial service, samples from a few later patients were sequenced in-house on an Illumina MiSeq and processed with MiXCR.

Details on this clone: Its antigen specificity is not known. No base-level quality is on record; no much larger clone is a single base apart.

From cysteine to phenylalanine, the CDR3 is 12 amino acids long. Of all the DNA, just the CDR3 is kept, 36 bases in frame from base 1. V drops 4 bases and J drops 3 bases, leaving 4 bases in between. Sequences MNHEY (CDR1) and SMNVEV (CDR2) are obtained from the germline V gene (reference sequence). What the work shows at the level of the full study, not this receptor alone: In patients with donor T cell macrochimerism, the allografts had high GvH to HvG T cell clonal ratios. GvH clones were detected in recipient bone marrow, and some appeared earlier in ileal mucosa or blood, consistent with an intestinal mucosal origin. Early after transplant, peak levels of circulating GvH clones were found to be associated with declines in HvG clones. The conclusions were limited by the relatively low number and heterogeneity of the intestinal transplant patients.

Per the publication, the time point label means: cells obtained before transplantation from donor or recipient. CD3+CD4+ and CD3+CD8+ populations were FACS-sorted from unstimulated pre-transplant donor and recipient cells taken from spleen or lymph nodes. The protocol used for the library was the immunoSEQ multiplex PCR assay. For most patients, genomic DNA was isolated with the Qiagen DNeasy Blood and Tissue Kit and shipped frozen to Adaptive Biotechnologies for TCR sequencing. For most patients, genomic DNA was subjected to high-throughput TCR-beta CDR3 sequencing by Adaptive Biotechnologies. On the authors' methods: Adaptive's ImmunoSEQ software was the source of the TCR sequencing data for 18 patients, while a few other patients were processed with MiXCR and VDJtools. CD4 versus CD8 sorting errors were corrected by removing sequences found in both subsets at a frequency ratio below 5:1. CDR3 nucleotide sequences shared by donor and recipient were removed because the origin of these sequences could not be assigned. To be classed as alloreactive, a clone needed at least 2-fold expansion over unstimulated cells and a minimum CFSE-low frequency of 0.002% (template counts) or 0.001% (read counts). Mappable clones were those detected in sequenced pre-transplant spleen, lymph node, or MLR CFSE-low populations of the donor or recipient. Cumulative frequency of alloreactive clones was calculated as a percentage of all sequences weighted by copy number. TCRdb's version of the immuneACCESS table is confined to in-frame rearrangements and falls short of the full clone set. An unresolved V gene accounts for under half of the shortfall where checked; the remainder is of unknown origin. The V and J calls and clone size were taken over from that table, and D and trimming were inferred from the DNA. For this sample there are 40,000 to 45,000 clones; approximately 96% appear just once. The biggest ten clones account for more than 0.45% of the sample.

This clonotype was obtained from a human donor who was the organ donor for an intestinal transplant. Source: unstimulated CD8+ T cells sorted from spleen or lymph node cells, taken before transplant. The rearrangement joined TRBV27 to TRBJ2-1, with the D segment identity uncertain. The DNA is TGTGCCAGCAGTTCTATCTACAATGAGCAGTTCTTC. Its translation is CASSSIYNEQFF.